This T cell receptor (beta chain) was identified during a study of shared clonotypes between healthy human individuals. Study observations and caveats: Among non-shared clonotypes, generation probabilities were lower than among those shared by all four donors.

Notes on this clone: The antigen is undetermined.

Each sorted subset replicate got 200 ng genomic DNA, 30,000 or so genomes. Libraries were prepared by immunoSEQ multiplex PCR; TCRdb keeps only in-frame clonotypes and omits some of them. The sample contains 800,000 or so clones, around 96% of which appear only once. The germline V gene has CDR1 SEHNR and CDR2 FQNEAQ (reference sequence). The CDR3 length is 12 residues. V was clipped by 4 bases and J by 7 bases, with 7 bases between them. Terminally differentiated effector memory CD45RA+ cells were excluded by CCR7 positive selection of CD45RO-negative cells. Sequencing was carried out using naive CD8+ T cells sorted from blood. The receptor was isolated from a man younger than 45 in good health. The chain has TRBV7-9 and TRBJ2-2, with D unresolved. The chain's CDR3 is CASSSTNGELFF. In DNA, the CDR3 is TGTGCCAGCAGCTCAACCAACGGGGAGCTGTTTTTT. The full variable domain, with the rest looked up from reference TRBV7-9 and TRBJ2-2, is DTGVSQNPRHKITKRGQNVTFRCDPISEHNRLYWYRQTLGQGPEFLTYFQNEAQLEKSRLLSDRFSAERPKGSFSTLEIQRTEQGDSAMYLCASSSTNGELFFGEGSRLTVL.